One and the same sample provided the 14 T cell receptor beta chains below, sequenced in a study of blood T cells in healthy people across ages. For the second PCR, which ran for about 6 to 11 cycles, a sample-barcoded 5' primer and a J-beta primer mix were used. One entry per CDR3 protein, called by TCRdb with MiXCR from the 5' RACE reads. This sample carries some 900,000 distinct CDR3 sequences, 40% to 60% of them seen once, and the ten largest clones take around 15%. Sequencing was carried out using blood. The receptor source for this set is a man aged 25 to 40 in good health.

The J gene is TRBJ2-1, the V gene TRBV7-3, with D possibly being TRBD1 or TRBD2 (5 bases each). From germline, CDR1 is SGHTA and CDR2 FQGTGA. This CDR3 has 17 residues. V was cut by 5 bases and J by 2 bases, with 19 bases left in between. CDR3 sequence (DNA): TGTGCCAGCAGCGCCAACCGGGACGGGCGTGCCTACAATGAGCAGTTCTTC. Amino acids: CASSANRDGRAYNEQFF.

As to this clonotype: This CDR3 fails to terminate in the conserved phenylalanine or tryptophan, so it likely reflects a read error. The chain joins TRBV6-5 to TRBJ2-1, with D perhaps assigned TRBD1 or TRBD2 (6 bases each). CDR1 is MNHEY and CDR2 is SVGAGI in the germline V gene. Trimming cost V 2 bases and J 7 bases, with 15 bases left between them. CDR3 length: 15 amino acids. CDR3 in amino acids: CASSYVGGPGNEQFL. In DNA, the CDR3 is TGTGCCAGCAGTTACGTAGGGGGGCCGGGGAATGAGCAGTTCTTG.

This clonotype was observed at least ten times. This chain connects TRBV4-3 to TRBJ2-5; possibly TRBD2 for D (5 bases). V lost 4 bases and J 5 bases, leaving 20 bases between the germline ends. CDR3 length equals 16 residues. Looked up from germline, CDR1 is LGHNA and CDR2 is YSLEER. CDR3: CASSPTPGSLGETQYF. The DNA of the CDR3 is TGCGCCAGCAGCCCAACCCCGGGATCTCTAGGGGAGACCCAGTACTTC.

The gene calls are TRBV28 and TRBJ2-1, with D perhaps assigned TRBD1 or TRBD2 (6 bases each). The CDR3 totals 13 residues. Germline values: CDR1 MDHEN, CDR2 SYDVKM. Trimming pared 3 bases from V and 8 bases from J, leaving 11 bases between. CDR3 nucleotide sequence: TGTGCCAGCAGTTTGACGGGGGCGGATGAGCAGTTCTTC. Amino acids: CASSLTGADEQFF.

This clonotype was seen a handful of times. The genes are TRBV5-6 and TRBJ2-5, with TRBD1 matching over 7 bases. The J call could be wrong; TRBJ2-7 is a better fit for the DNA end. The CDR3 is 16 residues long. The V gene's germline CDR1 is SGHDT and CDR2 YYEEEE. CDR3: CASSLGTGLKDNEQYF. The CDR3 coding sequence is TGTGCCAGCAGCTTGGGGACAGGACTCAAGGACAACGAGCAGTACTTC.

The chain is built from TRBV24-1 and TRBJ2-1, with TRBD1 matching over 12 bases. Germline loops: CDR1 KGHDR, CDR2 SFDVKD. Trimming took 2 bases from V and 6 from J; bases not matched to a gene: 1. CDR3 size: 15 residues. CDR3: CATSDSGQGANEQFF. For the CDR3, the DNA is TGTGCCACCAGTGATTCGGGACAGGGGGCCAATGAGCAGTTCTTC.

V and J are TRBV20-1 and TRBJ2-3, with 8 bases matching TRBD2. Germline CDR1 reads DFQATT; CDR2 reads SNEGSKA (reference sequence). This CDR3 contains 15 residues. With V trimmed by 0 bases and J by 2 bases, 4 bases remained unmatched. The CDR3 bases are TGCAGTGCTAGAGATGGGCGGGGGGTCACAGATACGCAGTATTTT. Amino acid sequence: CSARDGRGVTDTQYF.

The rearrangement links TRBV7-9 to TRBJ1-6; D uncertain. The CDR3 sequence is 17 residues long. With 1 base removed from V and 3 bases from J, the gap between germline ends came to 13 bases. From germline, CDR1 is SEHNR and CDR2 FQNEAQ (reference sequence). CDR3 bases: TGTGCCAGCAGCTTAGGACGTACAGCGATCTATAATTCACCCCTCCACTTT. Protein sequence: CASSLGRTAIYNSPLHF. The full variable domain, completed using reference TRBV7-9 and TRBJ1-6, is DTGVSQNPRHKITKRGQNVTFRCDPISEHNRLYWYRQTLGQGPEFLTYFQNEAQLEKSRLLSDRFSAERPKGSFSTLEIQRTEQGDSAMYLCASSLGRTAIYNSPLHFGNGTRLTVT.

The V and J genes are TRBV5-1 and TRBJ2-7; 8 nucleotides align to TRBD1. Germline V lookup: CDR1 SGHRS, CDR2 YFSETQ. Unmatched junction bases numbered 7, after V lost 0 bases and J lost 2 bases. This CDR3 contains 16 residues. CDR3 region: CASSLGGTGLTYEQYF. DNA for the CDR3: TGCGCCAGCAGCTTGGGAGGGACAGGCCTAACCTACGAGCAGTACTTC.

This clonotype was seen just once. The chain carries TRBV7-2 and TRBJ2-1; D may be TRBD1 (6 bases). The germline V and J ends were trimmed by 2 bases and 9 bases, with 17 bases remaining between them. This CDR3 comprises 15 residues. The germline V gene has CDR1 SGHTA and CDR2 FQGNSA. The CDR3: CASSLQAGAVSEQFF. The CDR3 DNA reads as TGTGCCAGCAGCTTACAGGCAGGGGCGGTGAGTGAGCAGTTCTTC.

V gene TRBV29-1 combines with J gene TRBJ1-1, with D possibly matching TRBD1 (6 bases). Trimming took off 3 bases at V and 6 bases at J, with 23 bases between the two ends. Germline V lookup: CDR1 SQVTM, CDR2 ANQGSEA. CDR3 length equals 16 residues. This CDR3 is CSVDGPGGQMVAEAFF. The CDR3 DNA reads as TGCAGCGTTGATGGGCCGGGGGGGCAGATGGTAGCTGAAGCTTTCTTT.

The chain links TRBV10-3 to TRBJ2-2; the match to TRBD2 covers 13 bases. The CDR3 totals 19 residues. V shed 0 bases, J shed 5 bases, and the junction held 9 bases outside the gene matches. CDR1 and CDR2 from the germline V gene are ENHRY and SYGVKD. The CDR3 is CAISESSGLAGAGTGELFF. The CDR3 nucleotides read TGTGCCATCAGTGAGTCTTCCGGACTAGCGGGGGCCGGGACCGGGGAGCTGTTTTTT.

This chain joins TRBV28 and TRBJ2-3; TRBD1 matches 7 bases. Germline V CDR1 and CDR2: MDHEN, SYDVKM. There are 15 residues in the CDR3. V shed 7 bases and J 2 bases; nucleotides not matched to a gene: 9. The CDR3 spells CASMAGGRNTDTQYF. The CDR3 DNA reads as TGTGCCAGCATGGCAGGGGGACGAAACACAGATACGCAGTATTTT.

The gene calls are TRBV5-1 and TRBJ2-4; either TRBD1 or TRBD2 may supply D (5 bases each). Germline V gene lookup returns CDR1 SGHRS and CDR2 YFSETQ. This CDR3 spans 17 amino acids. V lost 0 bases to trimming and J lost 2 bases, with 15 bases between them. The CDR3 DNA reads as TGCGCCAGCAGCTTGGCCATAGGGGACGGTACCAAAAACATTCAGTACTTC. Its translation is CASSLAIGDGTKNIQYF.